The 24 T cell receptor beta chains listed next were all sequenced from one sample in a study of blood T cells in healthy people across ages. Together with a sample-barcoded 5' primer, a J-beta primer mix was included in a second PCR lasting roughly 6 to 12 cycles. TCRdb fed the 5' RACE reads into MiXCR, producing one record per CDR3 protein. The table includes some 930,000 distinct CDR3 sequences, approximately 32% detected once. These data are also associated with another study on T cells of mothers and their children.

Specimen: blood. These receptors all come from a middle-aged woman in good health.

The CDR3 coding sequence is TGTGCCACCGTCTCAGGGGATGGCTACACCTTC. Amino acid sequence: CATVSGDGYTF. V is TRBV10-3 and J is TRBJ1-2, with D tentatively TRBD1 (6 bases). Trimming stripped 10 bases from V and 6 bases from J, with 12 bases between. This CDR3 spans 11 amino acids. Germline CDR1 is ENHRY and CDR2 is SYGVKD.

V is TRBV25-1 and J is TRBJ2-2, with TRBD2 identical over 15 bases. Germline-derived CDR1 and CDR2 are MGHDK and SYGVNS. Germline trimming cut 3 bases from V and 8 bases from J; bases unmatched to any gene: 7. This CDR3 comprises 17 residues. For the CDR3, the DNA is TGTGCCAGCAGTGATCGGACTAGCGGGGGGGTTAAGGGGGAGCTGTTTTTT. Protein: CASSDRTSGGVKGELFF.

The chain links TRBV15 to TRBJ2-2, with D perhaps TRBD1 (6 bases). Trimming removed 2 bases at V and 8 bases at J, with 18 bases between. The CDR3 runs to 16 residues. Per the germline V gene, CDR1 is LNHNV and CDR2 is YYDKDF (reference sequence). The CDR3 coding sequence is TGTGCCACCAGCAGACAGGGGCGGTTAGACGGTGGGGAGCTGTTTTTT. It is translated as CATSRQGRLDGGELFF.

V is TRBV5-1 and J is TRBJ2-7; D is possibly TRBD2 (5 bases). The germline V gene encodes CDR1 SGHRS and CDR2 YFSETQ. The CDR3 runs 16 residues. Trimming pared 7 bases from V and 0 bases from J, leaving 20 bases between. The DNA of the CDR3 is TGCGCCAGCGGCTCGGGGTTCCGGACTCCCTCCTACGAGCAGTACTTC. Translated: CASGSGFRTPSYEQYF. Full variable domain (rest looked up from reference TRBV5-1 and TRBJ2-7): KAGVTQTPRYLIKTRGQQVTLSCSPISGHRSVSWYQQTPGQGLQFLFEYFSETQRNKGNFPGRFSGRQFSNSRSEMNVSTLELGDSALYLCASGSGFRTPSYEQYFGPGTRLTVT.

This clonotype was found a few times. One end of the junction is discordant with germline, which a read error may explain. The rearrangement uses TRBV7-6 and TRBJ2-7; 7 bases agree with TRBD2. The CDR3 extends over 15 amino acids. CDR1 is SGHVS and CDR2 is FNYEAQ in the germline V gene. CDR3 protein: CASSLEGGESYKQYF. Written as DNA, the CDR3 is TGTGCCAGCAGCTTAGAGGGAGGGGAGTCCTACAAGCAGTACTTC.

This clonotype has just a few counts. This chain uses TRBV5-1 with TRBJ2-4, with a tentative D call TRBD2 (6 bases). The J call is doubtful: the DNA matches TRBJ2-7 better. The germline CDR1 and CDR2 sequences are SGHRS and YFSETQ. CDR3 length: 16 residues. This CDR3 is CASSQDTNPGAYEQYF. CDR3 nucleotides: TGCGCCAGCAGCCAAGACACAAACCCGGGGGCCTACGAGCAGTACTTC.

The table lists this clonotype with a few counts. The chain recombines TRBV7-3 with TRBJ1-5; D not resolved. CDR1 and CDR2 from the germline V gene are SGHTA and FQGTGA. V lost 1 base to trimming and J lost 7 bases, with 14 bases between them. The CDR3 consists of 15 residues. DNA of the CDR3: TGTGCCAGCAGCTTAAGTCCGGGCGCGGTACAGCCCCAGCATTTT. Translating it yields CASSLSPGAVQPQHF.

The table lists this clonotype with many counts. J is TRBJ2-5 and V is TRBV20-1, with TRBD2 matching over 8 bases. Per germline, CDR1 DFQATT and CDR2 SNEGSKA (reference sequence). The CDR3 has 17 amino acids. J lost 4 bases, V lost 3 bases, and 16 bases had no gene match. The CDR3 DNA reads as TGCAGTGCTAGTGTCGGGGGGGCTGTTCTGGCGAGAGAGACCCAGTACTTC. Translating it yields CSASVGGAVLARETQYF.

This sequence joins TRBV5-1 and TRBJ1-1; 8 positions agree with TRBD1. This CDR3 is 17 amino acids long. Germline CDR1 and CDR2: SGHRS and YFSETQ. V shed 2 bases and J 0 bases; nucleotides not matched to a gene: 9. The CDR3 loop reads CASSLGQGGEVNTEAFF. In DNA, the CDR3 is TGCGCCAGCAGCTTAGGACAGGGAGGGGAGGTGAACACTGAAGCTTTCTTT.

This clonotype has ten or more counts. The chain employs TRBV20-1 and TRBJ1-2, with 7 nucleotides matching TRBD1. There are 13 residues in the CDR3. J gave up 5 bases and V 0 bases, and 3 bases lay outside the gene matches. Germline V lookup: CDR1 DFQATT, CDR2 SNEGSKA (reference sequence). The CDR3, as DNA: TGCAGTGCTAGAGACGGACAGGTTTATGGCTACACCTTC. It encodes CSARDGQVYGYTF.

V and J are TRBV15 and TRBJ2-3; D possibly corresponds to TRBD2 (5 bases). CDR1 LNHNV and CDR2 YYDKDF come from the germline V gene (reference sequence). This CDR3 region has 17 residues. Trimming removed 1 base at V and 2 bases at J, with 16 bases between. The CDR3 coding sequence is TGTGCCACCAGCAGAGTGTCCCCAGCGGCCTTCACAGATACGCAGTATTTT. Encoded protein: CATSRVSPAAFTDTQYF.

On this clonotype: A read error may explain this, as a much larger clone is one base away. This chain links TRBV27 with TRBJ1-2, with D unresolved. Germline CDR1 reads MNHEY; CDR2 reads SMNVEV (reference sequence). CDR3 length equals 15 residues. CDR3 in amino acids: CASGLSAGANYGYTF. Here the CDR3 DNA reads TGTGCCAGCGGTTTATCCGCAGGAGCTAACTATGGCTACACCTTC.

This clonotype was seen ten or more times. The rearrangement joins TRBV4-2 to TRBJ2-7, with 8 positions matching TRBD1. This CDR3 contains 15 residues. CDR1 is LGHNA and CDR2 is YNFKEQ in the germline V gene. V lost 1 base to trimming and J lost 5 bases; unmatched junction nucleotides: 7. The CDR3 loop reads CASSQGGRGRNEQYF. In DNA form, the CDR3 reads TGTGCCAGCAGCCAAGGAGGCAGGGGGCGGAACGAGCAGTACTTC.

The chain links TRBV4-1 to TRBJ2-5; D unclear. CDR3 length equals 15 residues. Per the germline V gene, CDR1 is MGHRA and CDR2 is YSYEKL. Trimming shortened V by 0 bases and J by 3 bases, and 11 bases separated the two germline ends. The DNA for the CDR3 is TGCGCCAGCAGCCAAGATCTGATTGTAAAAGAGACCCAGTACTTC. This codes for CASSQDLIVKETQYF.

This clonotype was detected a few times. The chain combines TRBV9 with TRBJ2-7; 11 bases are shared with TRBD2. The CDR3 runs to 15 residues. With V trimmed by 2 bases and J by 4 bases, 5 bases remained unmatched. Germline CDR1 reads SGDLS; CDR2 reads YYNGEE. CDR3 amino acids: CASSVSGGAGYEQYF. CDR3 DNA: TGTGCCAGCAGCGTTAGCGGGGGGGCCGGGTACGAGCAGTACTTC.

This clonotype came up a few times. CDR3 nucleotides: TGCGCCAGCAAACGGGAGGGGACGTTGAGCACAGATACGCAGTATTTT. Translated: CASKREGTLSTDTQYF. The chain couples TRBV5-1 to TRBJ2-3; TRBD2 agrees at 8 bases. Per germline, CDR1 SGHRS and CDR2 YFSETQ. V trimming: 6 bases; J trimming: 0 bases; junction bases outside the gene matches: 9. The CDR3 sequence is 16 residues long.

A few counts support this clonotype. The chain links TRBV6-5 to TRBJ2-4; 10 bases match TRBD2. Judging by the DNA end, TRBJ2-7 fits better; the J call may be wrong. This CDR3 spans 16 amino acids. CDR1 MNHEY and CDR2 SVGAGI come from the germline V gene. CDR3 DNA sequence: TGTGCCAGCAGTTACTCGCCTAGCGGGGGAACCTACGAGCAGTACTTC. Its translation is CASSYSPSGGTYEQYF.

J is TRBJ1-5 and V is TRBV20-1; TRBD1 might be the D (6 bases). The CDR3 extends over 16 amino acids. V lost 2 bases, J lost 0 bases, and 14 bases lay in between. Germline V gene sequence: CDR1 DFQATT, CDR2 SNEGSKA (reference sequence). CDR3 DNA: TGCAGTGCTAGACAAAACAGGGTCTATAGCAATCAGCCCCAGCATTTT. Translation: CSARQNRVYSNQPQHF.

This clonotype was recorded a few times. The chain recombines TRBV18 with TRBJ2-3, with D perhaps matching TRBD1 (5 bases). Germline-derived CDR1 and CDR2 are KGHSH and LQKENI. This CDR3 spans 15 amino acids. V lost 4 bases, J lost 3 bases, and 14 bases lay in between. The CDR3 loop reads CASSQSSGMTDTQYF. The CDR3 coding sequence is TGTGCCAGCTCACAATCGTCAGGGATGACAGATACGCAGTATTTT.

This clonotype was counted at least ten times. The chain employs TRBV5-1 and TRBJ2-1, with a weak D call TRBD1 (7 bases). This CDR3 has 15 residues. V lost 4 bases and J 0 bases, leaving 11 bases between the germline ends. CDR1 is SGHRS, CDR2 YFSETQ, per germline. The CDR3: CASSAGQSSYNEQFF. The CDR3 region has the DNA TGCGCCAGCAGCGCGGGACAGAGCTCCTACAATGAGCAGTTCTTC.

The J gene is TRBJ2-3, the V gene TRBV7-2; the D is unclear. The V gene lost 3 bases and the J gene lost 0 bases, with 13 bases spanning the gap. The CDR3 runs to 16 residues. The germline V gene has CDR1 SGHTA and CDR2 FQGNSA. The CDR3: CASSLPTSTSTDTQYF. CDR3 coding DNA: TGTGCCAGCAGCTTGCCCACATCCACTAGCACAGATACGCAGTATTTT.

This clonotype was seen ten or more times. The chain combines TRBV5-1 with TRBJ1-1; D uncertain. Germline-derived CDR1 and CDR2 are SGHRS and YFSETQ. This CDR3 spans 15 amino acids. Between the trimmed V and J ends, which lost 0 bases and 4 bases, there was a span of 13 bases. This CDR3 reads CASSLGSGVGTEAFF. CDR3 nucleotide sequence: TGCGCCAGCAGCTTGGGAAGTGGGGTGGGCACTGAAGCTTTCTTT.

This clonotype was seen more than once but under ten times. The rearrangement links TRBV5-1 to TRBJ2-6, with 7 bases identical to TRBD1. Looked up from germline, CDR1 is SGHRS and CDR2 is YFSETQ. Trimming removed 4 bases from V and 1 base from J; junction bases left unmatched: 14. CDR3 length: 19 amino acids. The DNA of the CDR3 is TGCGCCAGCAGCATGCCCACGGGACAGTCCAAATCTGGGGCCAACGTCCTGACTTTC. Protein sequence: CASSMPTGQSKSGANVLTF. The full variable domain, with the rest looked up from reference TRBV5-1 and TRBJ2-6, is KAGVTQTPRYLIKTRGQQVTLSCSPISGHRSVSWYQQTPGQGLQFLFEYFSETQRNKGNFPGRFSGRQFSNSRSEMNVSTLELGDSALYLCASSMPTGQSKSGANVLTFGAGSRLTVL.

This clonotype was observed at least ten times. The genes are TRBV12-3 or TRBV12-4 and TRBJ1-2; TRBD1 matches 8 bases. CDR3 size: 15 residues. After removal of 3 bases from V and 7 bases from J, the junction contained 10 bases not matched to a gene. The CDR3, as DNA: TGTGCCAGCAGTTTGAGTGACAGGGGAAATCGTGGCTACACCTTC. Amino acid sequence: CASSLSDRGNRGYTF.